Following are 22 T cell receptor beta chains from one sample sequenced in a study of T cell responses to AZD1222 COVID-19 vaccine. Using immunoSEQ multiplex PCR, the repertoire was profiled, and TCRdb retains in-frame clones only, with some absent. The sample records 160,000 or so clones, around 93% being singletons. This specimen was peripheral blood, taken on day 0 of AZD1222 vaccination. These receptors all stem from an adult in good health.

This clone was counted a single time. The chain links TRBV27 to TRBJ2-7; TRBD2 matches at 7 bases. Germline V gene sequence: CDR1 MNHEY, CDR2 SMNVEV (reference sequence). The CDR3 totals 15 residues. J gave up 2 bases and V 8 bases, and 12 bases lay outside the gene matches. The CDR3 coding sequence is TGTGCCAGCGGCCTCGGTCGGGGAGGGGCCTACGAGCAGTACTTC. Protein: CASGLGRGGAYEQYF.

V usage is TRBV27 and J usage is TRBJ2-1; D is uncertain. V was cut by 3 bases and J by 6 bases, with 0 bases left in between. Germline CDR1 is MNHEY and CDR2 is SMNVEV (reference sequence). The CDR3 loop spans 10 amino acids. CDR3 sequence: CASSFNEQFF. Here the CDR3 DNA reads TGTGCCAGCAGTTTCAATGAGCAGTTCTTC.

The chain links TRBV14 to TRBJ2-6, with D possibly matching TRBD1 (6 bases). V was cut by 9 bases and J by 4 bases, with 10 bases left in between. CDR3 length: 13 residues. CDR1 is SGHDN and CDR2 is FVKESK in the germline V gene. In DNA, the CDR3 is TGTGCCAGTGGACAGTCCGGGGCCAACGTCCTGACTTTC. Amino acids: CASGQSGANVLTF.

The CDR3 DNA is TGTGCCAGCAGCTTGGGACAGGGGAACGGGGAGCTGTTTTTT. Protein sequence: CASSLGQGNGELFF. The chain joins TRBV11-2 to TRBJ2-2, with 10 bases identical to TRBD1. Germline values: CDR1 SGHAT, CDR2 FQNNGV. This CDR3 contains 14 residues. V lost 3 bases to trimming and J lost 7 bases; unmatched junction nucleotides: 2.

V is TRBV19 and J is TRBJ2-5, with 9 bases that match TRBD2. Looked up from germline, CDR1 is LNHDA and CDR2 is SQIVND (reference sequence). This CDR3 contains 15 residues. The J segment lost 3 bases and the V segment lost 3 bases, leaving 5 bases of the junction unmatched. CDR3 loop: CASSMVTSGEETQYF. The DNA for the CDR3 is TGTGCCAGTAGTATGGTGACTAGCGGAGAAGAGACCCAGTACTTC.

The CDR3 sequence is CASSFRLAGLDTQYF. CDR3 DNA: TGTGCCAGCAGCTTCAGACTAGCGGGACTGGATACGCAGTATTTT. This chain connects TRBV7-6 to TRBJ2-3; 11 positions agree with TRBD2. From germline, CDR1 is SGHVS and CDR2 FNYEAQ. The CDR3 spans 15 residues. The J segment lost 6 bases and the V segment lost 3 bases, leaving 5 bases of the junction unmatched.

The rearrangement links TRBV7-9 to TRBJ1-1, with TRBD1 as a possible D gene (6 bases). Germline V gene data show CDR1 as SEHNR and CDR2 as FQNEAQ (reference sequence). The germline V and J ends were trimmed by 5 bases and 5 bases, with 12 bases remaining between them. This CDR3 is built from 13 residues. The CDR3 spells CASSVGGQTEAFF. CDR3 nucleotides: TGTGCCAGCAGCGTTGGGGGGCAGACTGAAGCTTTCTTT.

The rearrangement uses TRBV27 and TRBJ2-1, with 7 nucleotides matching TRBD1. The V segment lost 6 bases and the J segment 0 bases; nucleotides outside the gene matches: 5. The CDR3 contains 15 residues. Germline CDR1 is MNHEY and CDR2 is SMNVEV (reference sequence). For the CDR3, the DNA is TGTGCCAGCAGCTGGGCAGGGGGCTCCTACAATGAGCAGTTCTTC. Its translation: CASSWAGGSYNEQFF.

Written as DNA, the CDR3 is TGTGCCAGCTCCCGGCGGGGGGTCACAGATACGCAGTATTTT. Residues: CASSRRGVTDTQYF. The V and J genes are TRBV27 and TRBJ2-3, with 8 bases lining up with TRBD2. V lost 8 bases and J lost 2; bases outside the gene matches: 6. The length of the CDR3 is 14 residues. In germline, CDR1 is MNHEY, CDR2 SMNVEV (reference sequence).

The J gene is TRBJ1-5, the V gene TRBV2; possibly TRBD1 for D (6 bases). Trimming stripped 5 bases from V and 6 bases from J, with 11 bases between. This CDR3 region has 13 residues. CDR1 and CDR2 from the germline V gene are SNHLY and FYNNEI. This CDR3 is CASSTGWGQPQHF. DNA of the CDR3: TGTGCCAGCAGTACAGGGTGGGGTCAGCCCCAGCATTTT.

The genes are TRBV7-6 and TRBJ2-7; D uncertain. This CDR3 spans 14 amino acids. Trimming left V 0 bases short and J 4 bases short, with 10 bases between. Germline CDR1 and CDR2: SGHVS and FNYEAQ. Written as DNA, the CDR3 is TGTGCCAGCAGCTTAGCGTCTGTGGGTTACGAGCAGTACTTC. Its translation is CASSLASVGYEQYF.

The chain employs TRBV15 and TRBJ2-1; 10 bases are shared with TRBD1. The V segment lost 6 bases and the J segment 8 bases; nucleotides outside the gene matches: 10. The CDR3 is made up of 15 amino acids. Germline lookup yields CDR1 LNHNV and CDR2 YYDKDF (reference sequence). CDR3 nucleotide sequence: TGTGCCACCAGTGCGCGGGACAGGGGAATCCATGAGCAGTTCTTC. Translation gives CATSARDRGIHEQFF.

CDR3 amino acids: CASSVGGLAPTSQFF. CDR3 DNA sequence: TGTGCCAGCAGTGTGGGGGGACTAGCCCCGACCTCGCAGTTCTTC. The chain employs TRBV2 and TRBJ2-1; 9 bases line up with TRBD2. Trimming took 4 bases from V and 12 from J; bases not matched to a gene: 13. Germline V CDR1 and CDR2: SNHLY, FYNNEI. This CDR3 is 15 amino acids long.

The V gene is TRBV2, the J gene TRBJ1-2; TRBD1 is a possible D gene (6 bases). The CDR3 spans 16 residues. Trimming took 3 bases from V and 2 from J, leaving 16 bases between them. The germline CDR1 and CDR2 sequences are SNHLY and FYNNEI. The CDR3 sequence is CASSEHRAPLNYGYTF. The DNA for the CDR3 is TGTGCCAGCAGTGAGCACAGGGCGCCACTCAACTATGGCTACACCTTC.

The rearrangement joins TRBV10-3 to TRBJ1-1, with 7 bases lining up with TRBD1. Germline trimming cut 11 bases from V and 6 bases from J; bases unmatched to any gene: 18. The V gene's germline CDR1 is ENHRY and CDR2 SYGVKD. This CDR3 is built from 15 residues. CDR3 DNA sequence: TGTGCCTCGAGCTTCTCATTTGACAGGGCCGCTGAAGCTTTCTTT. It codes for CASSFSFDRAAEAFF.

The gene calls are TRBV28 and TRBJ2-6, with D hard to call. V was clipped by 7 bases and J by 0 bases, with 13 bases between them. The CDR3 runs to 16 residues. Germline CDR1 reads MDHEN; CDR2 reads SYDVKM. CDR3 residues: CASTPVVGSGANVLTF. In DNA, the CDR3 is TGTGCCAGCACCCCTGTGGTGGGCTCTGGGGCCAACGTCCTGACTTTC. The entire variable domain, with the rest obtained from reference TRBV28 and TRBJ2-6, is as follows: DVKVTQSSRYLVKRTGEKVFLECVQDMDHENMFWYRQDPGLGLRLIYFSYDVKMKEKGDIPEGYSVSREKKERFSLILESASTNQTSMYLCASTPVVGSGANVLTFGAGSRLTVL.

The rearrangement joins TRBV28 to TRBJ1-4, with 8 bases fitting TRBD1. Germline assignment: CDR1 MDHEN and CDR2 SYDVKM. The trim removed 6 bases at V and 8 bases at J, leaving 8 bases unmatched. The CDR3 is 14 amino acids. The CDR3 loop reads CASSLRGPWEKLFF. Written as DNA, the CDR3 is TGTGCCAGCAGCCTCAGGGGGCCCTGGGAAAAACTGTTTTTT. The variable domain in full, with the rest retrieved from reference TRBV28 and TRBJ1-4, is DVKVTQSSRYLVKRTGEKVFLECVQDMDHENMFWYRQDPGLGLRLIYFSYDVKMKEKGDIPEGYSVSREKKERFSLILESASTNQTSMYLCASSLRGPWEKLFFGSGTQLSVL.

The sample holds one count of this clone. J is TRBJ2-1 and V is TRBV2; D gene unclear. CDR3 length: 13 amino acids. Trimming left V 5 bases short and J 2 bases short, with 7 bases between. Germline-derived CDR1 and CDR2 are SNHLY and FYNNEI. The CDR3, as DNA: TGTGCCAGCAGTCAAGACGCCTACAATGAGCAGTTCTTC. This encodes CASSQDAYNEQFF.

This chain links TRBV30 with TRBJ2-7; D is unresolved. The germline gives CDR1 GTSNPN, CDR2 SVGIG (reference sequence). Trimming cost V 4 bases and J 8 bases, with 12 bases left between them. The CDR3 spans 11 residues. The CDR3 spells CAWTVERKQYF. CDR3 in DNA: TGTGCCTGGACGGTGGAAAGAAAGCAGTACTTC.

The V call is TRBV5-1, the J call TRBJ2-3; 10 nucleotides align to TRBD2. With V trimmed by 4 bases and J by 1 base, 12 bases remained unmatched. Germline V gives CDR1 SGHRS, CDR2 YFSETQ. CDR3 size: 18 residues. CDR3 nucleotide sequence: TGCGCCAGCAGCCTCCCAGCGGGAGGGTTCTGGGGCACAGATACGCAGTATTTT. This encodes CASSLPAGGFWGTDTQYF.

A few counts support this clone. The chain couples TRBV7-9 to TRBJ2-1; the D is unclear. The germline gives CDR1 SEHNR, CDR2 FQNEAQ (reference sequence). CDR3 length equals 14 residues. V shed 5 bases and J shed 7 bases, with 15 bases lying between them. The CDR3 reads CASSVTFGQNEQFF. CDR3 coding DNA: TGTGCCAGCAGCGTTACCTTCGGGCAGAATGAGCAGTTCTTC.

The chain combines TRBV7-3 with TRBJ2-2; TRBD2 agrees at 15 bases. The CDR3 runs 16 residues. After removal of 5 bases from V and 8 bases from J, the junction contained 6 bases not matched to a gene. Looked up from germline, CDR1 is SGHTA and CDR2 is FQGTGA. The chain's CDR3 is CASSTRTSGRGGELFF. As DNA, the CDR3 is TGTGCCAGCAGCACACGGACTAGCGGGAGGGGAGGGGAGCTGTTTTTT. Using reference TRBV7-3 and TRBJ2-2 for the parts outside the CDR3, the full variable domain is GAGVSQTPSNKVTEKGKYVELRCDPISGHTALYWYRQSLGQGPEFLIYFQGTGAADDSGLPNDRFFAVRPEGSVSTLKIQRTERGDSAVYLCASSTRTSGRGGELFFGEGSRLTVL.